These T cell receptor beta chains were read from a single sample in a study of blood T cell repertoires in COVID-19. Clones were read by immunoSEQ multiplex PCR, and TCRdb kept only the in-frame ones, dropping some. The data show fewer than 25,000 clones, approximately 87% seen once. Input material: peripheral blood. The receptors originated from a human donor with active COVID-19. The donor label of this sample is uncertain. Each CDR3 is given with its conserved first and last residue. A D gene is named only where the DNA matches it firmly. Size is omitted from some rows. Given values are once, few, many or a class for expanded clones.

J gene: TRBJ2-3
V gene: TRBV11-2
clone size: -
D gene: -
CDR3 DNA: TGTGCCAGCAGCTTAGGGGCAGGCACAGATACGCAGTATTTT
CDR3 protein: CASSLGAGTDTQYF

J gene: TRBJ2-3
V gene: TRBV5-1
clone size: -
D gene: -
CDR3 DNA: TGCGCCAGCAGCTTGGATCTAGCGACAGATACGCAGTATTTT
CDR3 protein: CASSLDLATDTQYF

J gene: TRBJ2-7
V gene: TRBV7-2
clone size: -
D gene: TRBD2
CDR3 DNA: TGTGCCAGCAGCTTATACGGAGCGGGGGCCTCCTACGAGCAGTACTTC
CDR3 protein: CASSLYGAGASYEQYF

J gene: TRBJ1-5
V gene: TRBV6-1
clone size: once
D gene: -
CDR3 DNA: TGTGCCAGCAGTGAAGCGCGGGGTCGGGGCAATCAGCCCCAGCATTTT
CDR3 protein: CASSEARGRGNQPQHF

J gene: TRBJ1-2
V gene: TRBV9
clone size: -
D gene: TRBD1
CDR3 DNA: TGTGCCAGCAGCGCCGGACAGGGGGCGAGGGCTAACTATGGCTACACCTTC
CDR3 protein: CASSAGQGARANYGYTF

J gene: TRBJ1-2
V gene: TRBV12-3/TRBV12-4
clone size: -
D gene: -
CDR3 DNA: TGTGCCAGCAGCCCATACGGGAGTGGCTACACCTTC
CDR3 protein: CASSPYGSGYTF

J gene: TRBJ1-3
V gene: TRBV25-1
clone size: -
D gene: TRBD1
CDR3 DNA: TGTGCCAGCAGGAGAGGGACAGGGGGCGTAAGGGGAAACACCATATATTTT
CDR3 protein: CASRRGTGGVRGNTIYF

J gene: TRBJ1-6
V gene: TRBV19
clone size: -
D gene: TRBD1
CDR3 DNA: TGTGCCAGTAGTCAGGGGGCTCCTTCACCCCTCCACTTT
CDR3 protein: CASSQGAPSPLHF

J gene: TRBJ2-1
V gene: TRBV7-3
clone size: -
D gene: -
CDR3 DNA: TGTGCCAGCAGCTTAACGTCTAGCAAGTACGGGTACAATGAGCAGTTCTTC
CDR3 protein: CASSLTSSKYGYNEQFF

J gene: TRBJ1-2
V gene: TRBV29-1
clone size: once
D gene: -
CDR3 DNA: TGCAGCGTTATTAGGGAGGGGTCCGGAGGCTACACCTTC
CDR3 protein: CSVIREGSGGYTF

J gene: TRBJ2-1
V gene: TRBV9
clone size: -
D gene: TRBD2
CDR3 DNA: TGTGCCAGCAGCCTCGGGACTAGTGGCAATGAGCAGTTCTTC
CDR3 protein: CASSLGTSGNEQFF

J gene: TRBJ2-7
V gene: TRBV5-6
clone size: once
D gene: TRBD2
CDR3 DNA: TGTGCCAGCAGCCCTTTAGCGGGAGGACGCGAGCAGTACTTC
CDR3 protein: CASSPLAGGREQYF

J gene: TRBJ2-3
V gene: TRBV11-3
clone size: -
D gene: TRBD1
CDR3 DNA: TGTGCCACGGCGGGACAGGGGTGGGCAGATACGCAGTATTTT
CDR3 protein: CATAGQGWADTQYF

J gene: TRBJ2-7
V gene: TRBV5-4
clone size: once
D gene: -
CDR3 DNA: TGTGCAGAAACCAGGGAGGACGAGCAGTACTTC
CDR3 protein: CAETREDEQYF

J gene: TRBJ2-7
V gene: TRBV2
clone size: -
D gene: TRBD1
CDR3 DNA: TGTGCCAGCAGTGGACAGGGGGGGGTCCACGAGCAGTACTTC
CDR3 protein: CASSGQGGVHEQYF

J gene: TRBJ2-7
V gene: TRBV9
clone size: -
D gene: TRBD1
CDR3 DNA: TGTGCCAGCAGCGTAGATCCAGGGGGCTATGGGGAGCAGTACTTC
CDR3 protein: CASSVDPGGYGEQYF

J gene: TRBJ1-3
V gene: TRBV28
clone size: few
D gene: -
CDR3 DNA: TGTGCCAGCACCAATGCCCCCCCAGGGGTAGGAAACACCATATATTTT
CDR3 protein: CASTNAPPGVGNTIYF

J gene: TRBJ2-1
V gene: TRBV10-3
clone size: -
D gene: -
CDR3 DNA: TGTGCCATCAGTGAGTCTCTCAATGAGCAGTTCTTC
CDR3 protein: CAISESLNEQFF

J gene: TRBJ2-1
V gene: TRBV7-2
clone size: -
D gene: TRBD2
CDR3 DNA: TGTGCCAGCAGCTTAGGGGCAGCGGGGGGGTACAATGAGCAGTTCTTC
CDR3 protein: CASSLGAAGGYNEQFF

J gene: TRBJ2-2
V gene: TRBV7-9
clone size: once
D gene: TRBD2
CDR3 DNA: TGTGCCAGCAGCCTAATAGCGGGGACCGGGGAGCTGTTTTTT
CDR3 protein: CASSLIAGTGELFF

J gene: TRBJ2-3
V gene: TRBV11-3
clone size: -
D gene: -
CDR3 DNA: TGTGCCAGCAGCTTGTCCCCTAGCACAGATACGCAGTATTTT
CDR3 protein: CASSLSPSTDTQYF

J gene: TRBJ2-1
V gene: TRBV5-8
clone size: -
D gene: -
CDR3 DNA: TGTGCCAGCAGCCCTGGGGCCAATGAGCAGTTCTTC
CDR3 protein: CASSPGANEQFF